This T cell receptor beta chain was sequenced for a study of blood T cell repertoires in COVID-19. Study-level background: Material from acute and convalescent COVID-19 was sourced from the United States, Italy and Spain.

The CDR3 is 14 residues long. The junction had 6 bases not matched to a gene; V was cut back by 6 bases and J by 5 bases. Germline CDR1 LGHDT, CDR2 YNNKEL (reference sequence). Sequencing was performed with immunoSEQ multiplex PCR; in TCRdb, only in-frame clones are kept and a portion is missing. Of about 310,000 clones listed, around 84% are singletons. This clone is a singleton in its sample. This clonotype was obtained from an older man with acute or convalescent COVID-19. V is TRBV3-1 (or the pseudogene TRBV3-2) and J is TRBJ1-4; 7 bases agree with TRBD1. The sequencing sample was made of peripheral blood. CDR3 in DNA: TGTGCCAGCAGGTTGACAGGGAGGAATGAAAAACTGTTTTTT. Its translation: CASRLTGRNEKLFF.